These 19 T cell receptor beta chains came from one sample sequenced in a study of T cell responses to AZD1222 COVID-19 vaccine. Sequenced by immunoSEQ multiplex PCR; TCRdb stores in-frame clones only, minus some. Of under 150,000 clones detected, approximately 82% appear once; the ten largest clones hold about 28%. The input for sequencing was peripheral blood, taken 28 days after the second AZD1222 dose. The receptors shown here come from an adult who received the AZD1222 COVID-19 vaccine.

CDR3 bases: TGTGCCAGCAGGAGTGTACAGGGCCAGGGTTCACCCCTCCACTTT. This encodes CASRSVQGQGSPLHF. V usage is TRBV2 and J usage is TRBJ1-6; maybe TRBD1 (6 bases). Germline lookup yields CDR1 SNHLY and CDR2 FYNNEI. V dropped 6 bases and J dropped 9 bases, with 18 bases sitting between them. The CDR3 has 15 residues.

This clone was recorded a few times. The chain uses TRBV6-1 and TRBJ1-2; D call uncertain. Germline V lookup: CDR1 MNHNS, CDR2 SASEGT. V gave up 1 base and J gave up 5 bases, with 11 bases separating them. This CDR3 is built from 14 residues. The CDR3 protein is CASSEGSTVYGYTF. The CDR3 bases are TGTGCCAGCAGTGAAGGGTCCACAGTATATGGCTACACCTTC.

The CDR3 DNA reads TGTGCCACCAGTGATGGTACTGGCTACGAGCAGTACTTC. Residues: CATSDGTGYEQYF. The genes are TRBV24-1 and TRBJ2-7, with no clear D. Between the trimmed V and J ends, which lost 3 bases and 3 bases, there was a span of 8 bases. Germline V lookup: CDR1 KGHDR, CDR2 SFDVKD. This CDR3 has 13 amino acids.

The chain recombines TRBV14 with TRBJ1-2, with 9 bases lining up with TRBD1. Trimming removed 5 bases from V and 5 bases from J; junction bases left unmatched: 6. This CDR3 comprises 14 residues. Germline CDR1 and CDR2: SGHDN and FVKESK. CDR3 residues: CASSFGQGPYGYTF. The CDR3 DNA is TGTGCCAGCAGCTTTGGACAGGGGCCTTATGGCTACACCTTC.

V gene TRBV14 combines with J gene TRBJ1-6, with D possibly matching TRBD1 (6 bases). Germline V CDR1 and CDR2: SGHDN, FVKESK. Trimming pared 4 bases from V and 9 bases from J, leaving 16 bases between. CDR3 size: 15 residues. CDR3 DNA sequence: TGTGCCAGCAGCCTCGTGGGGGGGCAGAGTTCACCCCTCCACTTT. Translated: CASSLVGGQSSPLHF.

The chain has TRBV5-1 and TRBJ1-4, with D tentatively TRBD1 (5 bases). Germline V gene lookup returns CDR1 SGHRS and CDR2 YFSETQ. The V end lost 4 bases, the J end lost 8 bases, and 18 bases lay between the germline ends. CDR3 length equals 15 residues. The CDR3 DNA reads TGCGCCAGCAGCCAAACCGGGAGAAGGGGCGAAAAACTGTTTTTT. It specifies CASSQTGRRGEKLFF.

The chain couples TRBV7-2 to TRBJ1-1; unclear D gene. The CDR3 length is 15 residues. V lost 2 bases to trimming and J lost 1 base, with 11 bases between them. The V gene's germline CDR1 is SGHTA and CDR2 FQGNSA. The CDR3 DNA follows: TGTGCCAGCAGCTTAAGAGGAGTCAGGAACACTGAAGCTTTCTTT. Translation gives CASSLRGVRNTEAFF. Based on the CDR3 plus reference TRBV7-2 and TRBJ1-1, the full variable domain is GAGVSQSPSNKVTEKGKDVELRCDPISGHTALYWYRQSLGQGLEFLIYFQGNSAPDKSGLPSDRFSAERTGGSVSTLTIQRTQQEDSAVYLCASSLRGVRNTEAFFGQGTRLTVV.

The V and J genes are TRBV6-2 or TRBV6-3 and TRBJ1-6, with D possibly being TRBD1 (6 bases). CDR1 MNHEY and CDR2 SVGEGT come from the germline V gene. The CDR3 runs 14 residues. The V end was cut by 2 bases, the J end by 9 bases, with 11 bases between. DNA for the CDR3: TGTGCCAGCAGTTACGGCCTAGGGGGTTCACCCCTCCACTTT. It translates to CASSYGLGGSPLHF.

The chain has TRBV6-5 and TRBJ1-3; D call uncertain. The germline V and J ends were trimmed by 1 base and 0 bases, with 7 bases remaining between them. There are 15 residues in the CDR3. Germline V lookup: CDR1 MNHEY, CDR2 SVGAGI. CDR3 loop: CASSYLGSSGNTIYF. Written as DNA, the CDR3 is TGTGCCAGCAGTTACTTAGGCAGCTCTGGAAACACCATATATTTT.

The gene calls are TRBV14 and TRBJ2-7; D is unresolved. The length of the CDR3 is 14 residues. Trimming stripped 0 bases from V and 6 bases from J, with 12 bases between. Per germline, CDR1 SGHDN and CDR2 FVKESK. The CDR3 is CASSQDNHRSEQYF. CDR3 DNA: TGTGCCAGCAGCCAAGATAATCATCGCTCCGAGCAGTACTTC.

This clone was seen only once. V gene TRBV5-5 combines with J gene TRBJ2-5, with 8 positions matching TRBD1. In germline, CDR1 is SGHKS, CDR2 YYEKEE (reference sequence). Unmatched junction bases numbered 2, after V lost 0 bases and J lost 1 base. CDR3 length: 15 residues. This CDR3 reads CASSLAQGAQETQYF. CDR3 nucleotide sequence: TGTGCCAGCAGCTTGGCCCAGGGGGCCCAAGAGACCCAGTACTTC.

The CDR3 is CASSENTGGGETQYF. The CDR3 nucleotides read TGTGCCAGCAGTGAAAACACAGGGGGCGGGGAGACCCAGTACTTC. This sequence joins TRBV25-1 and TRBJ2-5, with TRBD1 matching over 9 bases. CDR3 length equals 15 residues. Germline V gene lookup returns CDR1 MGHDK and CDR2 SYGVNS. After removal of 2 bases from V and 5 bases from J, the junction contained 6 bases not matched to a gene.

The chain joins TRBV12-3 or TRBV12-4 to TRBJ1-1; unclear D gene. The CDR3 has 11 residues. Trimming pared 6 bases from V and 11 bases from J, leaving 13 bases between. CDR3 nucleotides: TGTGCCAGCAGCTACGGGCGTGACGCTTTCTTT. Translation: CASSYGRDAFF.

The CDR3 bases are TGCGCCAGCCCGGGCAGGGGCCTAGCCAAAAACATTCAGTACTTC. Translation: CASPGRGLAKNIQYF. The genes are TRBV10-1 and TRBJ2-4; perhaps TRBD1 as D (6 bases). The CDR3 runs to 15 residues. The V and J ends lost 8 bases and 0 bases respectively, with 14 bases between them. The V gene's germline CDR1 is WNHNN and CDR2 SYGVQD (reference sequence).

A single count supports this clone. The rearrangement links TRBV19 to TRBJ2-1, with 8 nucleotides matching TRBD2. Germline-derived CDR1 and CDR2 are LNHDA and SQIVND (reference sequence). This CDR3 contains 16 residues. Trimming removed 2 bases from V and 2 bases from J; junction bases left unmatched: 5. The CDR3: CASSISGAGAYNEQFF. CDR3 DNA sequence: TGTGCCAGTAGTATATCGGGAGCGGGGGCCTACAATGAGCAGTTCTTC.

The chain recombines TRBV18 with TRBJ1-1, with a tentative D call TRBD1 (5 bases). The germline V gene encodes CDR1 KGHSH and CDR2 LQKENI. Trimming took off 2 bases at V and 4 bases at J, with 11 bases between the two ends. The CDR3 sequence is 14 residues long. The CDR3 DNA reads as TGTGCCAGCTCACCAGCCGGGGCGCCCACTGAAGCTTTCTTT. Translation: CASSPAGAPTEAFF.

The chain is built from TRBV3-1 (or the pseudogene TRBV3-2) and TRBJ2-2, with D perhaps TRBD2 (6 bases). V was trimmed by 0 bases and J by 4 bases, leaving 12 bases between them. The CDR3 consists of 16 residues. CDR1 and CDR2 (germline): LGHDT, YNNKEL (reference sequence). The CDR3 coding sequence is TGTGCCAGCAGCCAAGAATTCCTAGCGAGCACCGGGGAGCTGTTTTTT. It yields the protein CASSQEFLASTGELFF.

The CDR3 coding sequence is TGTGCCATCAGTTCACCGGGACAGGGTATTCATGAGCAGTTCTTC. It codes for CAISSPGQGIHEQFF. The rearrangement links TRBV10-3 to TRBJ2-1; TRBD1 aligns across 9 bases. The CDR3 consists of 15 residues. Germline CDR1 reads ENHRY; CDR2 reads SYGVKD. Trimming removed 5 bases from V and 8 bases from J; junction bases left unmatched: 10.

V usage is TRBV12-5 and J usage is TRBJ2-5; the D gene is possibly TRBD1 (6 bases). The V gene's germline CDR1 is LGHNT and CDR2 FRNRAP. The CDR3 is made up of 15 amino acids. Trimming removed 2 bases at V and 4 bases at J, with 14 bases between. The DNA for the CDR3 is TGTGCTAGTGGTTTGCAGGGGATCACGGGAGAGACCCAGTACTTC. Amino acids: CASGLQGITGETQYF.